One sample yielded the 20 T cell receptor beta chains listed below, sequenced in a study of T cells in women clearing cervical HPV infection. Repertoires were generated with immunoSEQ multiplex PCR, while TCRdb's copy carries only in-frame clones and drops some. The sample holds roughly 48,000 clones. The sample was blood buffy coat. These receptors came from a woman aged 18 to 75 with a cervical HPV16 infection that either progressed to CIN3+ or cleared (not recorded which).

CDR3 bases read: TGCGCCAGCAGCTTGGGACAGGCCTTCTCTGGGGCCAACGTC. Protein: CASSLGQAFSGANV. The whole CDR3 is CASSLGQAFSGANVLTF. V is TRBV5-1 and J is TRBJ2-6; perhaps TRBD1 as D (6 bases). The read is 3 residues too short to cover the CDR3 end, so that end is filled in from the germline J gene. Trimming shortened V by 0 bases and J by 0 bases, and 10 bases separated the two germline ends. Germline CDR1 reads SGHRS; CDR2 reads YFSETQ. The CDR3 extends over 17 amino acids. Using reference TRBV5-1 and TRBJ2-6 for the parts outside the CDR3, the full variable domain is KAGVTQTPRYLIKTRGQQVTLSCSPISGHRSVSWYQQTPGQGLQFLFEYFSETQRNKGNFPGRFSGRQFSNSRSEMNVSTLELGDSALYLCASSLGQAFSGANVLTFGAGSRLTVL.

On this clone: The sequenced fragment ends 3 residues before the CDR3 boundary, so the rest is inferred from the germline J gene. The chain has TRBV11-3 and TRBJ2-1; 8 nucleotides align to TRBD2. The CDR3 spans 15 residues. The V segment lost 5 bases and the J segment 4 bases; nucleotides outside the gene matches: 7. Looked up from germline, CDR1 is SGHNT and CDR2 is YENEEA. The CDR3 bases that were read are TGTGCCAGCAGCCGGGGACTAGGGGGTTACAATGAG. Its translation: CASSRGLGGYNE. The full CDR3 is CASSRGLGGYNEQFF.

Turning to this clone: The DNA ends 3 residues before the CDR3 does, and the rest of the CDR3 is filled in from the germline J gene. The rearrangement uses TRBV30 and TRBJ2-7; TRBD1 is a possible D gene (5 bases). In germline, CDR1 is GTSNPN, CDR2 SVGIG (reference sequence). The CDR3 extends over 13 amino acids. Trimming removed 4 bases at V and 5 bases at J, with 15 bases between. The part of the CDR3 DNA that was read is TGTGCCTGGAATCAGGGTTCGGGCGACGAG. Translation gives CAWNQGSGDE. The entire CDR3 is CAWNQGSGDEQYF.

Worth noting for this clone: The read is 3 residues too short to cover the CDR3 end, so that end is filled in from the germline J gene. The chain uses TRBV6-1 and TRBJ1-1, with D maybe TRBD1 (5 bases). The CDR3 has 14 residues. Germline CDR1 and CDR2: MNHNS and SASEGT. The V end lost 3 bases, the J end lost 7 bases, and 15 bases lay between the germline ends. The CDR3 bases that were read are TGTGCCAGCAGTGAGAAGGGAAGGGGTAATGAA. Translation gives CASSEKGRGNE. The entire CDR3 is CASSEKGRGNEAFF.

Points on this clone: The sequenced fragment ends 3 residues before the CDR3 boundary, so the rest is inferred from the germline J gene. The chain links TRBV9 to TRBJ2-7; D might be TRBD2 (6 bases). CDR3 size: 15 residues. V lost 0 bases and J 4 bases, leaving 14 bases between the germline ends. The V gene's germline CDR1 is SGDLS and CDR2 YYNGEE. CDR3 DNA (partial): TGTGCCAGCAGCGTAGGGGGACTCGGAGGATACGAG. It specifies CASSVGGLGGYE. From start to end, the CDR3 is CASSVGGLGGYEQYF.

Of note for this clone: The read comes to an end 3 residues before the CDR3 does, leaving the germline J gene to fill in the end. J is TRBJ2-7 and V is TRBV2; D is perhaps TRBD2 (5 bases). Trimming removed 2 bases from V and 3 bases from J, with 17 bases in between. Germline V gives CDR1 SNHLY, CDR2 FYNNEI. CDR3 length equals 16 residues. This chain's CDR3 is CASSERLSAVFYEQYF. The DNA read from the CDR3 is TGTGCCAGCAGTGAAAGGCTCTCAGCGGTCTTCTACGAG.

Remarks on this clone: The read ends 3 residues shy of where the CDR3 ends; the end is completed using the germline J gene. This chain joins TRBV3-1 (or the pseudogene TRBV3-2) and TRBJ2-3; 7 bases match TRBD2. CDR3 length: 15 amino acids. V dropped 0 bases and J dropped 3; count of bases not matched to a gene: 3. Germline V gene lookup returns CDR1 LGHDT and CDR2 YNNKEL (reference sequence). The CDR3 bases that were read are TGTGCCAGCAGCCAAGAGGGGGGGGGAACAGATACG. It encodes CASSQEGGGTDT. The entire CDR3 is CASSQEGGGTDTQYF.

Details on this clone: The read comes to an end 3 residues before the CDR3 does, leaving the germline J gene to fill in the end. This chain joins TRBV19 and TRBJ2-7, with D unresolved. Germline values: CDR1 LNHDA, CDR2 SQIVND (reference sequence). This CDR3 has 12 amino acids. The V gene lost 6 bases and the J gene lost 5 bases, with 11 bases spanning the gap. CDR3 sequence reads: CASRGVRDEQYF. Partial CDR3 DNA: TGTGCCAGTAGAGGCGTAAGGGACGAG.

As to this clone: The CDR3 end lies 3 residues beyond the end of the read and is filled in from the germline J gene. The chain uses TRBV20-1 and TRBJ1-5, with a tentative D call TRBD1 (6 bases). The ends were cut back, 7 bases at V and 2 bases at J, with 15 bases in the middle. The CDR3 runs to 14 residues. The germline gives CDR1 DFQATT, CDR2 SNEGSKA (reference sequence). The CDR3 loop is CSVPQGKGNQPQHF. The part of the CDR3 DNA that was read is TGCAGTGTGCCGCAGGGGAAGGGCAATCAGCCC.

The CDR3 DNA, read in part, is TGTGCCAGCACTAGAATTAGACAGGGGGCTTTGAACACTGAA. It yields the protein CASTRIRQGALNTE. The full CDR3 protein reads CASTRIRQGALNTEAFF. This chain links TRBV18 with TRBJ1-1, with 10 bases lining up with TRBD1. Coverage ceases 3 residues before the CDR3 finishes, and the germline J gene fills in the end. Germline CDR1 reads KGHSH; CDR2 reads LQKENI. The J segment lost 0 bases and the V segment lost 8 bases, leaving 12 bases of the junction unmatched. The CDR3 is 17 amino acids.

The CDR3 sequence: CASSRGVGEQFF. Incomplete CDR3 DNA: TGTGCCAGTAGTCGCGGGGTCGGTGAG. J is TRBJ2-1 and V is TRBV19, with a tentative D call TRBD2 (6 bases). The read ends 3 residues before the CDR3 terminus; that terminus is restored from the germline J gene. The CDR3 is 12 amino acids. The ends were cut back, 5 bases at V and 9 bases at J, with 11 bases in the middle. Germline V lookup: CDR1 LNHDA, CDR2 SQIVND (reference sequence). The full variable domain, with the rest looked up from reference TRBV19 and TRBJ2-1, is DGGITQSPKYLFRKEGQNVTLSCEQNLNHDAMYWYRQDPGQGLRLIYYSQIVNDFQKGDIAEGYSVSREKKESFPLTVTSAQKNPTAFYLCASSRGVGEQFFGPGTRLTVL.

As for this clone: The CDR3 is cut off 3 residues early in the read; its end comes from the germline J gene. The chain is built from TRBV24-1 and TRBJ2-5; D unclear. The V gene's germline CDR1 is KGHDR and CDR2 SFDVKD. The CDR3 loop spans 12 amino acids. V lost 1 base and J lost 5, with 4 bases in between. The sequenced part of the CDR3 DNA is TGTGCCACCAGTGATTTCGCGGAGACC. Encoded protein: CATSDFAET. The full CDR3 protein is CATSDFAETQYF.

Concerning this clone itself: Read data end 3 residues before the CDR3 end; the end is taken from the germline J gene. The V gene is TRBV2, the J gene TRBJ1-2; tentative D call: TRBD1 (6 bases). Germline V CDR1 and CDR2: SNHLY, FYNNEI. The CDR3 has 13 residues. V was trimmed by 7 bases and J by 4 bases, leaving 13 bases between them. CDR3 bases read: TGTGCCAGCACCAAGGACAGCGGCTATGGC. Translated, it gives CASTKDSGYG. The entire CDR3 sequence reads CASTKDSGYGYTF.

Worth noting for this clone: Read data end 3 residues before the CDR3 end; the end is taken from the germline J gene. The J gene is TRBJ2-1, the V gene TRBV5-1; TRBD1 might be the D (5 bases). V was cut by 4 bases and J by 5 bases, with 16 bases left in between. The CDR3 is made up of 15 amino acids. Germline values: CDR1 SGHRS, CDR2 YFSETQ. The covered CDR3 bases are TGCGCCAGCAGCCCGCGCCCCAGGGAAAACAATGAG. This gives the protein CASSPRPRENNE. The full-length CDR3 reads as CASSPRPRENNEQFF.

As regards this clone: The missing CDR3 end, 3 residues past where the read stops, is filled in from the germline J gene. The rearrangement uses TRBV19 and TRBJ2-2, with TRBD2 matching 7 bases. Per germline, CDR1 LNHDA and CDR2 SQIVND (reference sequence). The J segment lost 6 bases and the V segment lost 8 bases, leaving 9 bases of the junction unmatched. This CDR3 has 14 amino acids. The CDR3 loop is CASSTLAGAGELFF. The sequenced part of the CDR3 DNA is TGTGCCAGTTCGACCCTGGCGGGGGCCGGGGAG.

For this clone: Read coverage stops 3 residues before the CDR3 terminus; the germline J gene supplies the remainder. The chain combines TRBV5-5 with TRBJ1-5; TRBD1 aligns across 8 bases. Germline V gene lookup returns CDR1 SGHKS and CDR2 YYEKEE (reference sequence). Trimming at V came to 4 bases and at J to 4 bases, leaving 4 bases not matched to a gene. The CDR3 totals 14 residues. Incomplete CDR3 DNA: TGTGCCAGCAGCGTACGGACAGGGAATCAGCCC. Translating gives CASSVRTGNQP. The entire CDR3 sequence reads CASSVRTGNQPQHF.

Details on this clone: The read ends 3 residues before the CDR3 terminus; that terminus is restored from the germline J gene. The rearrangement joins TRBV11-2 to TRBJ1-4, with 8 bases fitting TRBD1. The CDR3 covers 15 residues. CDR1 SGHAT and CDR2 FQNNGV come from the germline V gene. Trimming cost V 3 bases and J 0 bases; bases outside gene matches: 0. The CDR3 sequence is CASSLDRATNEKLFF. The CDR3 bases that were read are TGTGCCAGCAGCTTGGACAGGGCAACTAATGAAAAA.

Of note for this clone: The read terminates 3 residues ahead of where the CDR3 ends, so the germline J gene completes it. V gene TRBV28 combines with J gene TRBJ2-3; 9 bases line up with TRBD1. CDR1 is MDHEN and CDR2 is SYDVKM in the germline V gene. With V trimmed by 11 bases and J by 3 bases, 6 bases remained unmatched. The CDR3 covers 13 residues. The DNA read from the CDR3 is TGTGCCGAACAGGGGGCAGCGACAGATACG. Its translation: CAEQGAATDT. In full, the CDR3 reads CAEQGAATDTQYF.

As concerns this clone: The read halts 3 residues ahead of the CDR3 end, with the missing end drawn from the germline J gene. The gene calls are TRBV5-1 and TRBJ2-1; no clear D gene. Germline CDR1 and CDR2: SGHRS and YFSETQ. Between the trimmed V and J ends, which lost 3 bases and 9 bases, there was a span of 10 bases. The CDR3 runs 12 residues. The CDR3 sequence is CASSSGGFEQFF. The CDR3 DNA, read in part, is TGCGCCAGCAGCTCCGGTGGTTTTGAG.

A note on this clone: The read is 3 residues too short to cover the CDR3 end, so that end is filled in from the germline J gene. V gene TRBV28 combines with J gene TRBJ1-2; D remains ambiguous. Germline V gene data show CDR1 as MDHEN and CDR2 as SYDVKM. This CDR3 spans 12 amino acids. Here the CDR3 reads CASSSLLRGYTF. The CDR3 bases that were read are TGTGCCAGCAGTTCTCTTTTAAGGGGC.